This TCR beta chain appears in the sequencing data of a study of human T cells and chemical hapten exposure (dated by TCRdb to 2020 to 2023). Describing the broader study: For sensitization, 2% DPC in acetone was applied to a 2 cm by 2 cm area of upper inner arm skin. Throughout the study period of roughly 24 weeks, patients also received therapeutic DPC doses to the scalp every week. Patch testing on the upper back used Finn chambers containing 0.01% DPC, with scoring done after 6 days according to International Contact Dermatitis Research Group standards. The mostly female patient cohort included alopecia areata with under or over 50% scalp involvement, alopecia totalis and alopecia universalis. Libraries were pooled for sequencing, and variation in per-sample TCR yields was attributed mainly to small differences in library volumes within the pool. In alopecia patients, the study followed how the peripheral blood TCR repertoire changed in vivo over primary and secondary sensitization to diphenylcyclopropenone (DPC), a hapten. Patient blood was sampled pre-sensitization (week 0) and at 2, 6 and about 24 weeks after DPC sensitization. For TCR sequencing, blood came from about 28 alopecia patients at anywhere from one to four time points (pre-sensitization, 2, 6 and 24 weeks).

General findings and caveats noted by the study authors: DPC sensitization did not change how many TCRs were above 1 in 1000 frequency, and no evidence was found of alterations in global repertoire structure. Because all patients had alopecia, a presumed autoimmune disease, the immune response of the patients might differ from that of healthy individuals. Expanded TCRs formed significantly more large CDR3 similarity clusters than pre-sensitization or healthy control sets, consistent with antigen-driven responses. A positive correlation was found between the number of PT1 expanded TCRs and patch test score, with significance reached at thresholds 8, 16 and 32 but not 4. After repeated subsampling, the strength of the expansion versus patch-test correlation and the threshold at which it became significant changed.

What the time point label conveys for this sample: pre-sensitization, week 0. This specimen's treatment or condition label, per the study, means: therapeutic diphenylcyclopropenone sensitization with weekly scalp DPC. At every patch-test visit, the blood draw took place before the patch test was put on. Patients were considered eligible if aged 18 to 70, diagnosed with alopecia and deemed suitable for DPC therapy, and patients were excluded if pregnant. Total RNA was extracted from unfractionated whole blood collected in Tempus Blood RNA tubes. The library relied on RACE. TCRdb lists the instrument as NextSeq 500. During library preparation, unique molecular identifiers were attached to individual cDNA molecules so that TCRs could be counted in a quantitative, reproducible way. For every blood RNA sample, sequencing covered both the TCR alpha and TCR beta chains. As for the original processing: Samples had a median of about 90,000 TCRs, with a range from 23,224 to 690,600. The Decombinator software suite was used to annotate the V, J and CDR3 of the TCR reads. For PS versus PT1 abundance plots, all samples were subsampled to the same number of TCRs (28,000). Expanded TCRs were defined as absent before sensitization and observed at least eight times at the 2-week time point. Through fastp at Q25 and MiXCR, TCRdb rebuilt clones from the public reads, retaining in-frame beta chains. Identical CDR3 proteins give one entry, which carries the most common genes and DNA. The V and J calls reflect TCRdb's pipeline rather than the authors' work. The table for this sample lists about 120,000 distinct CDR3 sequences; approximately 13% of them were counted only once. Of the sample, around 2.7% falls within the top ten clones.

From a lookup of the germline V gene (reference sequence), CDR1 and CDR2 are LGHDT and YNNKEL. From cysteine to phenylalanine, the CDR3 is 15 amino acids long. CDR3 DNA only is kept here, 45 bases in frame from base 1. V is trimmed back by 3 bases and J by 1 base, and the junction contains 4 bases that no gene match accounts for. This clonotype was observed at least ten times. This receptor's antigen is unknown. Base qualities were left out, and no much larger clone turns up one base away. The TCR originated in a woman in her late teens or twenties with alopecia areata. Some clones in this sample may be carry-over from other donors' samples. The source was whole blood, collected in connection with sensitization to the hapten diphenylcyclopropenone (DPC). In this chain, TRBV3-1 is recombined with TRBJ1-1; the junction holds 8 bases that match TRBD1. The CDR3 corresponds to CASSHRTGQNTEAFF. The DNA is TGTGCCAGCAGCCACCGGACAGGGCAGAACACTGAAGCTTTCTTT.